These T cell receptor beta chains were read from a single sample in a study of shared clonotypes between healthy human individuals. The assay was immunoSEQ multiplex PCR, and TCRdb's table has in-frame clones only and misses some. The sample contains 2 million or so clones, roughly 95% of which appear only once. The sequencing sample was made of naive CD8+ T cells sorted from blood. These receptor sequences come from a man aged 18 to 30 in good health. The CDR3 runs from the conserved cysteine through the conserved F or W. D genes are given only for firm matches. Clone size appears in some rows only: once, few, many, or a class for an expanded clone.

-	-	TRBV9	TRBJ2-7	CASSEGDNSYEQYF	TGTGCCAGCAGCGAGGGGGACAACTCCTACGAGCAGTACTTC
-	-	TRBV5-1	TRBJ2-3	CASSFKDTQYF	TGCGCCAGCAGCTTTAAGGATACGCAGTATTTT
-	-	TRBV27	TRBJ2-7	CASSLDGNSYEQYF	TGTGCCAGCAGCTTAGATGGGAACTCCTACGAGCAGTACTTC
-	-	TRBV7-7	TRBJ2-7	CASSLGPGSGYEQYF	TGTGCTAGCAGCTTAGGGCCAGGGTCGGGATACGAGCAGTACTTC
-	-	TRBV5-1	TRBJ1-1	CASSFFTDREAFF	TGCGCCAGCAGCTTCTTCACAGACCGTGAAGCTTTCTTT
-	-	TRBV29-1	TRBJ2-7	CSVEKPGLEQYF	TGCAGCGTAGAAAAACCCGGCTTGGAGCAGTACTTC
-	-	TRBV19	TRBJ2-5	CASSITGDFTETQYF	TGTGCCAGTAGTATAACCGGGGATTTCACAGAGACCCAGTACTTC
-	-	TRBV27	TRBJ2-7	CASSLRASYEQYF	TGTGCCAGCAGTTTAAGGGCCTCCTACGAGCAGTACTTC
-	TRBD2	TRBV6-5	TRBJ2-7	CATGLAGGYEQYF	TGTGCCACCGGACTAGCGGGAGGTTACGAGCAGTACTTC
-	TRBD2	TRBV29-1	TRBJ2-1	CSVVAGPYDEQFF	TGCAGCGTTGTAGCGGGCCCGTACGATGAGCAGTTCTTC
-	-	TRBV19	TRBJ1-5	CASGSRGNQPQHF	TGTGCCAGCGGGAGTCGGGGCAATCAGCCCCAGCATTTT
once	-	TRBV19	TRBJ2-6	CASSITGWAANVLTF	TGTGCCAGTAGTATAACGGGGTGGGCGGCCAACGTCCTGACTTTC
-	-	TRBV10-1	TRBJ2-3	CASSDIGVADTQYF	TGCGCCAGCAGTGACATTGGGGTGGCAGATACGCAGTATTTT
-	TRBD2	TRBV27	TRBJ2-3	CASSSGTSGETSTDTQYF	TGTGCCAGCAGTTCCGGGACTAGCGGGGAGACTAGCACAGATACGCAGTATTTT
-	TRBD1	TRBV27	TRBJ2-5	CASSLSQGAGETQYF	TGTGCCAGCAGTTTATCTCAGGGGGCAGGAGAGACCCAGTACTTC
-	-	TRBV7-9	TRBJ2-7	CASSLTAGAHEQYF	TGTGCCAGCAGCTTAACGGCGGGGGCCCACGAGCAGTACTTC